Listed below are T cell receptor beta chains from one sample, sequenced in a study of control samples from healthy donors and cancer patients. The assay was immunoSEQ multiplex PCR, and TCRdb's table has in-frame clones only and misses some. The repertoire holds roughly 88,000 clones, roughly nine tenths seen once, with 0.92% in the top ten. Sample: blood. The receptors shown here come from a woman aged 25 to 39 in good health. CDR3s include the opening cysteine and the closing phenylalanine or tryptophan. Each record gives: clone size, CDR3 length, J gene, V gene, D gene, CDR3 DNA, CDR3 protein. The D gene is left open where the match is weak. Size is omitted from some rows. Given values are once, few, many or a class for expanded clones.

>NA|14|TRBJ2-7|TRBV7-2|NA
TGTGCCAGCAGCTTAGGGGGGAAACCCTACGAGCAGTACTTC
CASSLGGKPYEQYF
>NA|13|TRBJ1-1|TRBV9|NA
TGTGCCAGCAGCGAGGCACAGAACACTGAAGCTTTCTTT
CASSEAQNTEAFF
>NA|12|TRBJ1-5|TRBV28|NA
TGTGCCAGCAGTTTCCCCAATCAGCCCCAGCATTTT
CASSFPNQPQHF
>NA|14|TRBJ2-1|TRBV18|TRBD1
TGTGCCAGCACCCGGGACAGGGGGAACAATGAGCAGTTCTTC
CASTRDRGNNEQFF
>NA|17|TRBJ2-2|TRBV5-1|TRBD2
TGCGCCAGCAGCCCGGTAGCGGGAGTGGGAGTGGCCGGGGAGCTGTTTTTT
CASSPVAGVGVAGELFF
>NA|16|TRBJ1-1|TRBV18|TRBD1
TGTGCCAGCTCACCCCGGGACAGGGGGCTTGGCACTGAAGCTTTCTTT
CASSPRDRGLGTEAFF
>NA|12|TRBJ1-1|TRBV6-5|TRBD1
TGTGCCAGCAGGGGGACAGGGGAACGAGCTTTCTTT
CASRGTGERAFF
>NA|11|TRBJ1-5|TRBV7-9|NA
TGTGCCAGCAGCTTAAGTGGGCCCCAGCATTTT
CASSLSGPQHF
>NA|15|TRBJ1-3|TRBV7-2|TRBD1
TGTGCCAGCAGCCCAGGGGGGGGTGGAAGAAACACCATATATTTT
CASSPGGGGRNTIYF
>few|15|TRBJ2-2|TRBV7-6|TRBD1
TGTGCCAGCAAACCGGGACAGGCGAACACCGGGGAGCTGTTTTTT
CASKPGQANTGELFF
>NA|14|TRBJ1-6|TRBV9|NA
TGTGCCAGCTCGGACGGACTCTATAATTCACCCCTCCACTTT
CASSDGLYNSPLHF
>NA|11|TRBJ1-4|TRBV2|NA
TGTGCCAGCATGAGGTCGGGAAAACTGTTTTTT
CASMRSGKLFF
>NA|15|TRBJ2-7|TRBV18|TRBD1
TGTGCCAGCTCTCGCTGGGGACAGGGTGTTTACGAGCAGTACTTC
CASSRWGQGVYEQYF
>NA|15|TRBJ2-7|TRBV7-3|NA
TGTGCCAGCAGCTTAAGCGGGCGGGGTCCCTACGAGCAGTACTTC
CASSLSGRGPYEQYF
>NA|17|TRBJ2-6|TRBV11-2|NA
TGTGCCAGCAGCTCAAACATCAGGGGCGCTGGGGCCAACGTCCTGACTTTC
CASSSNIRGAGANVLTF
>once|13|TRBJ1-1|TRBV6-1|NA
TGTGCCAGCAGTGAGGTTTGGAAAACTGAAGCTTTCTTT
CASSEVWKTEAFF
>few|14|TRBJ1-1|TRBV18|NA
TGTGCCAGCTCACCACAGGAATCGAACAATGAAGCTTTCTTT
CASSPQESNNEAFF
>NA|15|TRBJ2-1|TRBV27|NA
TGTGCCAGCAGTTTCTATGGCCTAGTTATCGATGAGCAGTTCTTC
CASSFYGLVIDEQFF
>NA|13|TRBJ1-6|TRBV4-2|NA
TGTGCCAGCAGCCAAGATTATAATTCACCCCTCCACTTT
CASSQDYNSPLHF
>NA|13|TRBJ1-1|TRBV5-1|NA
TGCGCCAGCGGACACCTCCGAGAGACTGAAGCTTTCTTT
CASGHLRETEAFF
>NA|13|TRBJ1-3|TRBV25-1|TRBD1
TGTGCCAGCAGCGGGACAGGGGAAAACACCATATATTTT
CASSGTGENTIYF
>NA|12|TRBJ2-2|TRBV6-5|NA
TGTGCCTCCCGAGTAAACACCGGGGAGCTGTTTTTT
CASRVNTGELFF
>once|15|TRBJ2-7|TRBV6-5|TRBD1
TGTGCCAGCAGTTCCGCCGGGACAGCCCCGTACGAGCAGTACTTC
CASSSAGTAPYEQYF
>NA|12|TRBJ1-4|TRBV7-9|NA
TGTGCCAGCAGTCAGCCGACGGAAAAACTGTTTTTT
CASSQPTEKLFF
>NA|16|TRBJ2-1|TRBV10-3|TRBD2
TGTGCCATCAAAACTAGCGGGAGAGGAGCCTACAATGAGCAGTTCTTC
CAIKTSGRGAYNEQFF
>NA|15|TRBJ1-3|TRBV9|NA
TGTGCCAGCAGCGTCCAGGGTAGCTCTGGAAACACCATATATTTT
CASSVQGSSGNTIYF
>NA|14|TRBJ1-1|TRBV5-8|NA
TGTGCCAGCAGCTGGGGTCAGGTGAACACTGAAGCTTTCTTT
CASSWGQVNTEAFF
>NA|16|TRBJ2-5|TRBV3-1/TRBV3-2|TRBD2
TGTGCCAGCAGCCAATGGGAAGCGGGAGTCCAAGAGACCCAGTACTTC
CASSQWEAGVQETQYF
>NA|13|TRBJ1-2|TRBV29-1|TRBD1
TGCAGCGCCACCGGGACAGGGGTGGAAGGCTACACCTTC
CSATGTGVEGYTF
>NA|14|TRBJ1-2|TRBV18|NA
TGTGCCAGCTCACCACCTGAAGGCTCGGATGGCTACACCTTC
CASSPPEGSDGYTF
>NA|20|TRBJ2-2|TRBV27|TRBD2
TGTGCCAGCAGCCGGTGGAGCGGGGGGGCCTATTCTCGGGACACCGGGGAGCTGTTTTTT
CASSRWSGGAYSRDTGELFF
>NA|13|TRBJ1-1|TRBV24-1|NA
TGTGCCACCAGTGATCATAAGGGCACTGAAGCTTTCTTT
CATSDHKGTEAFF
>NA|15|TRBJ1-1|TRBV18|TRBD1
TGTGCCACCAAGACAGGGGGCCGGGTAGGGACTGAAGCTTTCTTT
CATKTGGRVGTEAFF
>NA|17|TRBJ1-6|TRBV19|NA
TGTGCCAGTAGTATAGCAGGACGGACCTACAATAATTCACCCCTCCACTTT
CASSIAGRTYNNSPLHF
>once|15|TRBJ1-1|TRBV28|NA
TGTGCCAGCAGTCTGGCGGGGCGTGTGGACACTGAAGCTTTCTTT
CASSLAGRVDTEAFF
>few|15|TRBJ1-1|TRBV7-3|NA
TGTGCCAGCAGCTTACGGGGAGCATCGAACACTGAAGCTTTCTTT
CASSLRGASNTEAFF
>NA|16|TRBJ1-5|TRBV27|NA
TGTGCCAGCAGTCTAAGAAGGGGGGGTAGCAATCAGCCCCAGCATTTT
CASSLRRGGSNQPQHF